This T cell receptor beta chain stems from a study of blood T cell repertoires in COVID-19. Method: immunoSEQ multiplex PCR; TCRdb's copy keeps in-frame clones and lacks some. The sample shows fewer than 200,000 clones, roughly 79% of them seen only once. This clone was counted once. The V and J ends lost 7 bases and 4 bases respectively, with 16 bases between them. Germline V CDR1 and CDR2: KGHDR, SFDVKD. The CDR3 extends over 15 amino acids. This clonotype was sampled from a woman between 70 and 85 years old with acute or convalescent COVID-19. V usage is TRBV24-1 and J usage is TRBJ2-1, with D possibly being TRBD2 (6 bases). Source material: peripheral blood. CDR3 region: CATREGGVGYNEQFF. CDR3 coding DNA: TGTGCCACCAGAGAGGGCGGGGTTGGGTACAATGAGCAGTTCTTC.